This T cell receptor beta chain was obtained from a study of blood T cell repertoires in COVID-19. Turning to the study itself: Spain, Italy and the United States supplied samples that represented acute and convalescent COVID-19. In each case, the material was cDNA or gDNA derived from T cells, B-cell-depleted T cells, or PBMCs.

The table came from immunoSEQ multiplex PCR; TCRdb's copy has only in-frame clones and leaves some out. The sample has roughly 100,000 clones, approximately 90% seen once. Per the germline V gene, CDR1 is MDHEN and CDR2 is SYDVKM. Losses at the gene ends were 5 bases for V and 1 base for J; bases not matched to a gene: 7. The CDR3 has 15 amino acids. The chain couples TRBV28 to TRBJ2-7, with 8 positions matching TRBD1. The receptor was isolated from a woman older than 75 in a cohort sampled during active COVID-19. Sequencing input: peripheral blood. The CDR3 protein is CASSPSDRESYEQYF. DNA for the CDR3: TGTGCCAGCAGTCCCTCGGACAGGGAGTCCTACGAGCAGTACTTC.